This T cell receptor (beta chain) was identified in a study of blood T cell repertoires in COVID-19. Data came from immunoSEQ multiplex PCR; TCRdb stores just in-frame clones and leaves some out. The sample includes 95,000 to 150,000 clones, 80% to 95% seen only once; the top ten take approximately 2%. Per germline, CDR1 LNHDA and CDR2 SQIVND (reference sequence). V lost 3 bases to trimming and J lost 2 bases, with 16 bases between them. The CDR3 consists of 17 residues. The J gene is TRBJ2-2, the V gene TRBV19; tentatively, D is TRBD1 (7 bases). The receptor was derived from a man aged 45 to 65 with COVID-19, enrolled during active disease. The sample was peripheral blood. For the CDR3, the DNA is TGTGCCAGTAGTATGGAGGGGGCTAGTGTAAACACCGGGGAGCTGTTTTTT. Translation gives CASSMEGASVNTGELFF.